The 21 T cell receptor beta chains reported below all come from one sample, sequenced in a study of shared clonotypes between healthy human individuals. The naive CD8 subset, CD45RO-negative cells positively selected for CCR7, excluded terminally differentiated effector memory CD45RA+ cells. Assay: immunoSEQ multiplex PCR; the TCRdb copy retains only in-frame clones and omits some. Among almost 700,000 clones listed, about 92% were seen once. Sample: naive CD8+ T cells sorted from blood. Receptor source: a man younger than 40 in good health.

The V gene is TRBV28, the J gene TRBJ1-5; TRBD1 aligns across 9 bases. Germline V lookup: CDR1 MDHEN, CDR2 SYDVKM. J lost 7 bases, V lost 6 bases, and 7 bases had no gene match. The CDR3 has 14 amino acids. CDR3 coding DNA: TGTGCCAGCAGGCCACAGGGGGCCGGGCAGCCCCAGCATTTT. It yields the protein CASRPQGAGQPQHF.

The J gene is TRBJ2-7, the V gene TRBV19, with D unresolved. Germline values: CDR1 LNHDA, CDR2 SQIVND (reference sequence). Trimming took off 8 bases at V and 3 bases at J, with 8 bases between the two ends. CDR3 size: 11 residues. CDR3 coding DNA: TGTGCCAGTCATAACGGCTACGAGCAGTACTTC. It is translated as CASHNGYEQYF. Full variable domain (remainder filled in from reference TRBV19 and TRBJ2-7): DGGITQSPKYLFRKEGQNVTLSCEQNLNHDAMYWYRQDPGQGLRLIYYSQIVNDFQKGDIAEGYSVSREKKESFPLTVTSAQKNPTAFYLCASHNGYEQYFGPGTRLTVT.

The CDR3 reads CASSPGSGWREQYF. For the CDR3, the DNA is TGCGCCAGCAGCCCCGGCAGCGGATGGCGCGAGCAGTACTTC. The rearrangement links TRBV4-3 to TRBJ2-7, with D possibly being TRBD2 (5 bases). The V gene's germline CDR1 is LGHNA and CDR2 YSLEER. The CDR3 loop spans 14 amino acids. With 4 bases removed from V and 6 bases from J, the gap between germline ends came to 16 bases.

V is TRBV28 and J is TRBJ2-3; 9 bases map to TRBD1. The CDR3 contains 15 residues. Germline V CDR1 and CDR2: MDHEN, SYDVKM. V lost 8 bases to trimming and J lost 4 bases; unmatched junction nucleotides: 10. In nucleotides, the CDR3 is TGTGCCAGCCGACGGCGGGACAGGGACGCAGATACGCAGTATTTT. Its translation: CASRRRDRDADTQYF.

CDR3 protein: CASSVSRTVLNEQFF. The DNA of the CDR3 is TGTGCCAGCAGCGTCAGTAGGACAGTTCTTAATGAGCAGTTCTTC. The chain links TRBV6-5 to TRBJ2-1; maybe TRBD1 (6 bases). Germline-derived CDR1 and CDR2 are MNHEY and SVGAGI. The CDR3 is made up of 15 amino acids. Trimming pared 6 bases from V and 7 bases from J, leaving 19 bases between.

The J gene is TRBJ2-1, the V gene TRBV4-1; D gene ambiguous. Trimming removed 1 base at V and 9 bases at J, with 10 bases between. The CDR3 is made up of 13 amino acids. The germline gives CDR1 MGHRA, CDR2 YSYEKL. Here the CDR3 DNA reads TGCGCCAGCAGCCAAGCCATCGTAACTGAGCAGTTCTTC. Translating gives CASSQAIVTEQFF.

V is TRBV29-1 and J is TRBJ2-3, with 7 bases fitting TRBD2. Looked up from germline, CDR1 is SQVTM and CDR2 is ANQGSEA. The CDR3 totals 13 residues. Unmatched junction bases numbered 5, after V lost 2 bases and J lost 6 bases. CDR3 region: CSVEYREEDTQYF. The CDR3 DNA sequence: TGCAGCGTTGAATACCGGGAGGAGGATACGCAGTATTTT.

The chain links TRBV7-8 to TRBJ2-7, with a weak D call TRBD1 (6 bases). The germline gives CDR1 SGHVS, CDR2 FQNEAQ. The CDR3 loop spans 15 amino acids. V dropped 2 bases and J dropped 4 bases, with 15 bases sitting between them. CDR3 amino acids: CASSLIRDNSYEQYF. Written as DNA, the CDR3 is TGTGCCAGCAGCTTAATCCGGGACAATTCTTACGAGCAGTACTTC.

The CDR3 loop reads CASSFWDSTGELFF. The CDR3 nucleotides read TGTGCCAGCAGTTTCTGGGACTCCACCGGGGAGCTGTTTTTT. The genes are TRBV27 and TRBJ2-2; TRBD2 is a possible D gene (6 bases). The germline CDR1 and CDR2 sequences are MNHEY and SMNVEV (reference sequence). Trimming shortened V by 3 bases and J by 4 bases, and 9 bases separated the two germline ends. The CDR3 consists of 14 residues.

The genes are TRBV2 and TRBJ2-5; 14 bases are a match to TRBD2. CDR1 is SNHLY, CDR2 FYNNEI, per germline. V was clipped by 6 bases and J by 5 bases; unmatched bases: 5. CDR3 size: 15 residues. The CDR3 sequence is CASSATSGRGETQYF. CDR3 in DNA: TGTGCCAGCAGCGCGACTAGCGGGAGGGGGGAGACCCAGTACTTC.

The V and J genes are TRBV27 and TRBJ2-2; TRBD2 aligns across 11 bases. CDR1 and CDR2 (germline): MNHEY, SMNVEV (reference sequence). The CDR3 is 16 residues long. V shed 5 bases and J 2 bases; nucleotides not matched to a gene: 4. DNA for the CDR3: TGTGCCAGCAGTAAAACTAGCGGGAGAAACACCGGGGAGCTGTTTTTT. Its translation is CASSKTSGRNTGELFF.

J is TRBJ2-5 and V is TRBV6-5, with 8 bases that match TRBD2. Germline V gene data show CDR1 as MNHEY and CDR2 as SVGAGI. Unmatched junction bases numbered 7, after V lost 2 bases and J lost 2 bases. The CDR3 has 16 residues. CDR3: CASSYGPGGSQETQYF. CDR3 bases: TGTGCCAGCAGTTACGGGCCGGGAGGGAGTCAAGAGACCCAGTACTTC.

V and J are TRBV11-3 and TRBJ2-3, with D perhaps TRBD2 (6 bases). The CDR3 totals 17 residues. CDR1 is SGHNT, CDR2 YENEEA, per germline. V dropped 1 base and J dropped 4 bases, with 18 bases sitting between them. CDR3: CASSLGSAGLGADTQYF. The CDR3 bases are TGTGCCAGCAGCTTAGGGTCGGCGGGGCTTGGGGCAGATACGCAGTATTTT.

The chain combines TRBV27 with TRBJ2-7, with TRBD2 as a possible D gene (5 bases). Trimming cost V 4 bases and J 0 bases, with 10 bases left between them. Germline CDR1 reads MNHEY; CDR2 reads SMNVEV (reference sequence). The CDR3 runs 14 residues. CDR3 in DNA: TGTGCCAGCAGTTCGCGGACTGGCTCCTACGAGCAGTACTTC. This translates into CASSSRTGSYEQYF.

This rearrangement joins TRBV29-1 to TRBJ2-1, with TRBD1 as a possible D gene (6 bases). V was clipped by 5 bases and J by 7 bases, with 12 bases between them. Germline V gene lookup returns CDR1 SQVTM and CDR2 ANQGSEA. The CDR3 spans 12 residues. CDR3 loop: CSVRAGANEQFF. CDR3 in DNA: TGCAGCGTTCGGGCAGGGGCGAATGAGCAGTTCTTC.

The chain combines TRBV6-6 with TRBJ1-1, with D perhaps matching TRBD1 (5 bases). The V end lost 5 bases, the J end lost 1 base, and 17 bases lay between the germline ends. CDR3 size: 16 residues. Germline CDR1 MNHNY, CDR2 SVGAGI (reference sequence). CDR3: CASSREDPDRNTEAFF. The CDR3, as DNA: TGTGCCAGCAGTAGAGAGGACCCCGACAGGAACACTGAAGCTTTCTTT.

The chain carries TRBV5-8 and TRBJ1-1; D perhaps matches TRBD1 (6 bases). Looked up from germline, CDR1 is SGHTS and CDR2 is YDEGEE. The CDR3 extends over 18 amino acids. The V end lost 5 bases, the J end lost 0 bases, and 23 bases lay between the germline ends. In DNA, the CDR3 is TGTGCCAGCAGATTTAGATGGGGGCTGTCCTCGGTGAACACTGAAGCTTTCTTT. The encoded protein is CASRFRWGLSSVNTEAFF. Using reference TRBV5-8 and TRBJ1-1 for the parts outside the CDR3, the full variable domain is EAGVTQSPTHLIKTRGQQATLRCSPISGHTSVYWYQQALGLGLQFLLWYDEGEERNRGNFPPRFSGRQFPNYSSELNVNALELEDSALYLCASRFRWGLSSVNTEAFFGQGTRLTVV.

V is TRBV5-4 and J is TRBJ2-7; 8 bases align to TRBD1. The J segment lost 2 bases and the V segment lost 0 bases, leaving 7 bases of the junction unmatched. The germline V gene encodes CDR1 SGHNT and CDR2 YYREEE (reference sequence). This CDR3 contains 16 residues. Written as DNA, the CDR3 is TGTGCCAGCAGCTTGGACGACAGGGGAAACACCTACGAGCAGTACTTC. It yields the protein CASSLDDRGNTYEQYF.

The V gene is TRBV10-2, the J gene TRBJ2-7; 13 nucleotides line up with TRBD2. Germline-derived CDR1 and CDR2 are WSHSY and SAAADI. With 10 bases clipped from V and 4 bases from J, the junction kept 4 bases outside the gene matches. CDR3 length: 13 amino acids. The CDR3 is CATGLAGEYEQYF. The DNA for the CDR3 is TGCGCCACTGGACTAGCGGGAGAGTACGAGCAGTACTTC.

This clone was counted once. The chain links TRBV19 to TRBJ2-7; no definite D call. CDR1 and CDR2 (germline): LNHDA, SQIVND (reference sequence). The CDR3 is 13 residues long. With 4 bases removed from V and 5 bases from J, the gap between germline ends came to 12 bases. CDR3 bases: TGTGCCAGTAGTACAAATTCAGTGGACGAGCAGTACTTC. This codes for CASSTNSVDEQYF. The complete variable domain, with remaining parts taken from reference TRBV19 and TRBJ2-7, reads DGGITQSPKYLFRKEGQNVTLSCEQNLNHDAMYWYRQDPGQGLRLIYYSQIVNDFQKGDIAEGYSVSREKKESFPLTVTSAQKNPTAFYLCASSTNSVDEQYFGPGTRLTVT.

This clone is a singleton in its sample. The chain combines TRBV7-9 with TRBJ2-1; D tentatively fits TRBD1 or TRBD2 (7 bases each). This CDR3 region has 19 residues. CDR1 SEHNR and CDR2 FQNEAQ come from the germline V gene (reference sequence). Trimming left V 5 bases short and J 0 bases short, with 23 bases between. This chain's CDR3 is CASSTLTGLGGSSYNEQFF. The CDR3 nucleotides read TGTGCCAGCAGCACATTGACAGGGTTGGGCGGGAGCTCCTACAATGAGCAGTTCTTC. The full variable domain, rest sourced from reference TRBV7-9 and TRBJ2-1, is DTGVSQNPRHKITKRGQNVTFRCDPISEHNRLYWYRQTLGQGPEFLTYFQNEAQLEKSRLLSDRFSAERPKGSFSTLEIQRTEQGDSAMYLCASSTLTGLGGSSYNEQFFGPGTRLTVL.